This TCR beta chain was identified in a study of blood T cell repertoires in COVID-19. Study details: COVID-19 samples collected from the United States, Italy and Spain covered acute and convalescent phases.

Sequenced by immunoSEQ multiplex PCR; TCRdb stores in-frame clones only, minus some. There are 95,000 to 100,000 clones in the sample; around 87% occur only once, and around 10% lies in the top ten. J lost 7 bases, V lost 8 bases, and 9 bases had no gene match. Germline lookup yields CDR1 SNHLY and CDR2 FYNNEI. The CDR3 runs 15 residues. The table lists this clone with a count of one. Sequencing was performed on peripheral blood. The sequence derives from a young woman with acute or convalescent COVID-19. The rearrangement uses TRBV2 and TRBJ1-6; 9 bases fit TRBD1. This chain's CDR3 is CASLGQGIMNSPLHF. CDR3 coding DNA: TGTGCCAGCCTAGGACAGGGGATTATGAATTCACCCCTCCACTTT.